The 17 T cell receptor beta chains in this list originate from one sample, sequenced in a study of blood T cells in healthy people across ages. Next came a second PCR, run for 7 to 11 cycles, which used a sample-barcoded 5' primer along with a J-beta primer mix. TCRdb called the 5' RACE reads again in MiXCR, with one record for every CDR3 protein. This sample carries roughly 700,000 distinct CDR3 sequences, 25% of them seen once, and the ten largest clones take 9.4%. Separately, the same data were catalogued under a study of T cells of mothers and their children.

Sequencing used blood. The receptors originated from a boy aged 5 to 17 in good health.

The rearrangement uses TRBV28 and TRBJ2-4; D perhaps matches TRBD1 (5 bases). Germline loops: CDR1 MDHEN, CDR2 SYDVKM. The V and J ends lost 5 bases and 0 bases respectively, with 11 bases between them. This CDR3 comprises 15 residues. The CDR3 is CASSRGSLAKNIQYF. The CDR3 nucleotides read TGTGCCAGCAGTAGGGGCTCCTTAGCCAAAAACATTCAGTACTTC. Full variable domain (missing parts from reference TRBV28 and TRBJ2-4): DVKVTQSSRYLVKRTGEKVFLECVQDMDHENMFWYRQDPGLGLRLIYFSYDVKMKEKGDIPEGYSVSREKKERFSLILESASTNQTSMYLCASSRGSLAKNIQYFGAGTRLSVL.

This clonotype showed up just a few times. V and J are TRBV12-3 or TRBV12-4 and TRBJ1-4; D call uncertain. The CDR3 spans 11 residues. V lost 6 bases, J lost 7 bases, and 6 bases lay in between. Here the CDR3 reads CASSDSEKLFF. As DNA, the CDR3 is TGTGCCAGCAGCGATAGTGAAAAACTGTTTTTT.

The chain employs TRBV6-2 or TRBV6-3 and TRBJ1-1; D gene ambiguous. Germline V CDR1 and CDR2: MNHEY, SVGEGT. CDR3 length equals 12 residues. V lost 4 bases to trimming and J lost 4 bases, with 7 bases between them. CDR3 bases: TGTGCCAGCAGTTGGGAGTTCACTGAAGCTTTCTTT. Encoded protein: CASSWEFTEAFF.

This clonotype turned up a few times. The CDR3 reads CSASSSGDYVEQYF. The CDR3 nucleotides are TGCAGTGCTAGTAGTAGCGGGGACTACGTGGAGCAGTACTTC. The chain couples TRBV20-1 to TRBJ2-7, with 8 bases identical to TRBD2. The CDR3 spans 14 residues. Unmatched junction bases numbered 11, after V lost 3 bases and J lost 7 bases. Looked up from germline, CDR1 is DFQATT and CDR2 is SNEGSKA (reference sequence).

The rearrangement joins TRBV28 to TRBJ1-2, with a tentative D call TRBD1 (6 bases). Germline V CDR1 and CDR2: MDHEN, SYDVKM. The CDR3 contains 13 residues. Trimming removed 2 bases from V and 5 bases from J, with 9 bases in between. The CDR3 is CASSLVDSYGYTF. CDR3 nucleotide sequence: TGTGCCAGCAGTTTAGTGGACAGTTATGGCTACACCTTC.

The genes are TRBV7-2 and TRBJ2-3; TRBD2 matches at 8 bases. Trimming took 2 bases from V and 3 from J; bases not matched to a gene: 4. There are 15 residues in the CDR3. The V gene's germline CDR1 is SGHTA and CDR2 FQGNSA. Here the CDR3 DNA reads TGTGCCAGCAGCTTACAAGCGGGGGTGACAGATACGCAGTATTTT. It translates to CASSLQAGVTDTQYF.

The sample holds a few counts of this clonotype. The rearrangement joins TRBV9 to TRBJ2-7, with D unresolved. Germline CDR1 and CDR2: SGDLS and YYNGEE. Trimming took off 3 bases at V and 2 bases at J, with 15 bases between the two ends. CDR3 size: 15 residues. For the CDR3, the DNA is TGTGCCAGCAGCGCGGCGGCCCAAATTCCCTACGAGCAGTACTTC. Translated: CASSAAAQIPYEQYF.

CDR3 nucleotide sequence: TGTGCCAGCAGCTCCCCGCCTCACTACGAGCAGTACTTC. This sequence encodes CASSSPPHYEQYF. The chain links TRBV7-3 to TRBJ2-5, with unresolved D. The J call may be in error: the DNA end matches TRBJ2-7 better. Germline V CDR1 and CDR2: SGHTA, FQGTGA. The CDR3 sequence is 13 residues long.

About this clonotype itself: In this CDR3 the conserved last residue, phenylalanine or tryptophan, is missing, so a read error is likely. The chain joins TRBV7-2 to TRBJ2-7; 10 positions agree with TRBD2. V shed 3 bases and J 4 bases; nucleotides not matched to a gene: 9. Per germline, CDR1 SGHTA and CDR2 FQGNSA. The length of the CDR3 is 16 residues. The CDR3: CASSLEAGGPWYEQYY. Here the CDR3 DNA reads TGTGCCAGCAGCTTGGAAGCGGGAGGGCCTTGGTACGAGCAGTACTAC.

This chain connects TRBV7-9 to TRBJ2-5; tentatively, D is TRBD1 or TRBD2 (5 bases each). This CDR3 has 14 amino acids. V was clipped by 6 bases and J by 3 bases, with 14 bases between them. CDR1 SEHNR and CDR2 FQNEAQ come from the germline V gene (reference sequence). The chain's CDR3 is CASSHGTPEETQYF. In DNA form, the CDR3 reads TGTGCCAGCAGTCACGGGACGCCCGAAGAGACCCAGTACTTC.

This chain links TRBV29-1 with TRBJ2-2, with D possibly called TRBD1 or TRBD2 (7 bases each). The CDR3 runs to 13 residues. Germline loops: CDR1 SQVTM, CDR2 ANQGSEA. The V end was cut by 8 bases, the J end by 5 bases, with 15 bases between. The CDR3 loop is CSSGGGLTGELFF. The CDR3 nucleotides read TGCAGCTCAGGGGGGGGCCTTACCGGGGAGCTGTTTTTT.

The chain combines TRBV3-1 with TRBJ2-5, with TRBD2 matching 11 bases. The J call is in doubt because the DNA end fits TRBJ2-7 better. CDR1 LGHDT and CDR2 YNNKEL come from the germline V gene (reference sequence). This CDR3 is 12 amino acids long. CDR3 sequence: CAVGTSGYEQYF. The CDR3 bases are TGTGCCGTTGGGACTAGCGGCTACGAGCAGTACTTC.

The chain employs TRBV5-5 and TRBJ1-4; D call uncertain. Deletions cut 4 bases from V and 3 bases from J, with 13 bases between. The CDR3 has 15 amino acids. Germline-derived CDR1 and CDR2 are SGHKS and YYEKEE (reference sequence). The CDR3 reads CASSQGYSSNEKLFF. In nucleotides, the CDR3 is TGTGCCAGCAGCCAAGGATACAGCTCTAATGAAAAACTGTTTTTT.

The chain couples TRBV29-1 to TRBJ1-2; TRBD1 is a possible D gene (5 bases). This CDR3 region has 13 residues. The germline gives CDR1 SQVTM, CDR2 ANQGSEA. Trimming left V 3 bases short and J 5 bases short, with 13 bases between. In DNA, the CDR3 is TGCAGCGTTGAGAGGGTTGGGGGTTATGGCTACACCTTC. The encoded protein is CSVERVGGYGYTF.

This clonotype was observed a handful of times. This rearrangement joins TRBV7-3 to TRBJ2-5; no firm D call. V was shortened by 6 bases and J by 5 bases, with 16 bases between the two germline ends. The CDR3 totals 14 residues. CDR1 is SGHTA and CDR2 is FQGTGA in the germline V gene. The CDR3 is CASSPNGVAETQYF. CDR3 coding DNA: TGTGCCAGCAGTCCAAATGGGGTGGCGGAGACCCAGTACTTC.

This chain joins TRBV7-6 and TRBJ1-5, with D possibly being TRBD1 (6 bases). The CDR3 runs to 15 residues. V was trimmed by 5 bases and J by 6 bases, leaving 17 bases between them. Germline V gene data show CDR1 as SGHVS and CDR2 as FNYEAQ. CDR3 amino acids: CASSPLVGASQPQHF. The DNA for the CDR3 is TGTGCCAGCAGCCCCCTGGTGGGGGCAAGTCAGCCCCAGCATTTT.

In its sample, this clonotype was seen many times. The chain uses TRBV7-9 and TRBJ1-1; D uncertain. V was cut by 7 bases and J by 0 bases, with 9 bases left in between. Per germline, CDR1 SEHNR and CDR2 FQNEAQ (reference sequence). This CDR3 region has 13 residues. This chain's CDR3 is CASIRLMNTEAFF. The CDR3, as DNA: TGTGCCAGCATTCGACTAATGAACACTGAAGCTTTCTTT.